The source of this T cell receptor beta chain is a study of cytomegalovirus exposure and HLA in healthy donors. Study-wide findings and caveats: Overall, about 160 TCR beta chains were annotated as cytomegalovirus-associated. As a later analysis showed, a missense DCLRE1C variant was linked to trimming of TCR beta V- and J-genes.

Everyone who donated was a healthy bone marrow donor. Donors were ostensibly healthy at sampling, although undocumented immune exposures were probable. The primer mix had 60 Vbeta and 13 Jbeta primers. Assay: immunoSEQ multiplex PCR; the TCRdb copy retains only in-frame clones and omits some. The sample includes some 160,000 clones, more than 70% of them seen just once. Of note for this clone: Its antigen is not known.

The CDR3 sequence is 17 residues long. The germline V gene encodes CDR1 SGHTA and CDR2 FQGTGA. V lost 0 bases, J lost 1 base, and 7 bases stayed unmatched. This TCR was sampled from a male donor in good health and CMV-seropositive. The chain links TRBV7-3 to TRBJ2-3, with 7 positions matching TRBD2. Sequencing used PBMCs. The CDR3, as DNA: TGTGCCAGCAGCTTAACGTATCAACGGGAGGGCACAGATACGCAGTATTTT. Its protein is CASSLTYQREGTDTQYF.